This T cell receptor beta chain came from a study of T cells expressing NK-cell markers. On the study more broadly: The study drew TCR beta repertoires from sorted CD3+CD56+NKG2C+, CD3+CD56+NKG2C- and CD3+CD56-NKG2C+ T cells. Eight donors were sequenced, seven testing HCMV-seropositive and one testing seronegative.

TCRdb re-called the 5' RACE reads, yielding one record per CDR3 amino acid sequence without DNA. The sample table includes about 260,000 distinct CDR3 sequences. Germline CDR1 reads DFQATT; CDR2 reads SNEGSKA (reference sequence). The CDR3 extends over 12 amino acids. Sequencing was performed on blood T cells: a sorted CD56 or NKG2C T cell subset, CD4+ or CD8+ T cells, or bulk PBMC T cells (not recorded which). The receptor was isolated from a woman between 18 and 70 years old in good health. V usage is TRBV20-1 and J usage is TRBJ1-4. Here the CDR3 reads CSAREVDEKLFF.